Listed below are T cell receptor beta chains from one sample, sequenced in a study of T cell responses to AZD1222 COVID-19 vaccine. Measured with immunoSEQ multiplex PCR; TCRdb has only the in-frame clones, and not every one. This table has around 160,000 clones, about nine tenths appearing once. Specimen: peripheral blood, collected on day 0 of MenACWY control vaccination. The origin of the receptors is an adult in good health. Both conserved end residues are part of each CDR3. The order of the fields is V gene, CDR3 length, J gene, clone size, D gene, CDR3 DNA, CDR3 protein. The D gene is left open where the match is weak. Clone size appears in some rows only: once, few, many, or a class for an expanded clone.

v_gene: TRBV3-1/TRBV3-2; len: 14; j_gene: TRBJ1-2; abundance: NA; d_gene: NA; CDR3nt: TGTGCCAGCAGCCATTCGGACAACCCCTATGGCTACACCTTC; CDR3aa: CASSHSDNPYGYTF
v_gene: TRBV7-8; len: 16; j_gene: TRBJ2-3; abundance: NA; d_gene: TRBD2; CDR3nt: TGTGCCAGCAACCCGAAGATAGCGGGGGGGCAAGATACGCAGTATTTT; CDR3aa: CASNPKIAGGQDTQYF
v_gene: TRBV12-3/TRBV12-4; len: 12; j_gene: TRBJ1-2; abundance: NA; d_gene: NA; CDR3nt: TGTGCCAGCAGTTTCTATGCCGGAGGCTACACCTTC; CDR3aa: CASSFYAGGYTF
v_gene: TRBV5-1; len: 14; j_gene: TRBJ1-1; abundance: NA; d_gene: NA; CDR3nt: TGCGCCAGCAGCCCCCGGACGGAGAACACTGAAGCTTTCTTT; CDR3aa: CASSPRTENTEAFF
v_gene: TRBV18; len: 15; j_gene: TRBJ1-1; abundance: NA; d_gene: NA; CDR3nt: TGTGCCAGCTCGTCGATCCAGGGCAGTGGCACTGAAGCTTTCTTT; CDR3aa: CASSSIQGSGTEAFF
v_gene: TRBV19; len: 14; j_gene: TRBJ1-2; abundance: NA; d_gene: NA; CDR3nt: TGTGCCAGTAGTATAACCCAGGGGAACTATGGCTACACCTTC; CDR3aa: CASSITQGNYGYTF
v_gene: TRBV30; len: 15; j_gene: TRBJ1-5; abundance: NA; d_gene: NA; CDR3nt: TGTGCCTGGAGTGTAGAGGGAAATACCAATCAGCCCCAGCATTTT; CDR3aa: CAWSVEGNTNQPQHF
v_gene: TRBV27; len: 12; j_gene: TRBJ2-1; abundance: NA; d_gene: TRBD1; CDR3nt: TGTGCCAGCAGTCTAGACAGGGTTGAGCAGTTCTTC; CDR3aa: CASSLDRVEQFF
v_gene: TRBV10-3; len: 14; j_gene: TRBJ2-1; abundance: once; d_gene: NA; CDR3nt: TGTGCCATCAGTGCAGAGAGCTCCTACAATGAGCAGTTCTTC; CDR3aa: CAISAESSYNEQFF
v_gene: TRBV19; len: 15; j_gene: TRBJ2-3; abundance: NA; d_gene: TRBD2; CDR3nt: TGTGCCAGTAGTGTAGTAGCGGGTAGCACAGATACGCAGTATTTT; CDR3aa: CASSVVAGSTDTQYF
v_gene: TRBV9; len: 14; j_gene: TRBJ2-7; abundance: NA; d_gene: NA; CDR3nt: TGTGCCAGCAGCGTACAGACAAGCTCCTACGAGCAGTACTTC; CDR3aa: CASSVQTSSYEQYF
v_gene: TRBV7-2; len: 14; j_gene: TRBJ2-2; abundance: NA; d_gene: NA; CDR3nt: TGTGCCAGCAGCTTAGGGCTTGGCACCGGGGAGCTGTTTTTT; CDR3aa: CASSLGLGTGELFF
v_gene: TRBV24-1; len: 14; j_gene: TRBJ2-3; abundance: NA; d_gene: TRBD1; CDR3nt: TGTGCCACCAGTGACAGGGACAGGGGGGATACGCAGTATTTT; CDR3aa: CATSDRDRGDTQYF
v_gene: TRBV19; len: 14; j_gene: TRBJ2-7; abundance: NA; d_gene: TRBD1; CDR3nt: TGTGCCAGTAGTATCGCGGGGACAGGGTACGAGCAGTACTTC; CDR3aa: CASSIAGTGYEQYF
v_gene: TRBV6-5; len: 12; j_gene: TRBJ1-5; abundance: NA; d_gene: NA; CDR3nt: TGTGCCAGCAGTTCACCCAATCAGCCCCAGCATTTT; CDR3aa: CASSSPNQPQHF
v_gene: TRBV12-2; len: 14; j_gene: TRBJ1-5; abundance: NA; d_gene: NA; CDR3nt: TGTGCAAGCAATGTCGGCAGGGTCAATCAGCCCCAGCATTTT; CDR3aa: CASNVGRVNQPQHF
v_gene: TRBV11-3; len: 16; j_gene: TRBJ1-1; abundance: few; d_gene: NA; CDR3nt: TGTGCCAGCAGCATACATGCGACAGCTATGAACACTGAAGCTTTCTTT; CDR3aa: CASSIHATAMNTEAFF
v_gene: TRBV5-5; len: 15; j_gene: TRBJ1-6; abundance: NA; d_gene: NA; CDR3nt: TGTGCCAGCAGCTTGGTACTGGCATATAATTCACCCCTCCACTTT; CDR3aa: CASSLVLAYNSPLHF
v_gene: TRBV9; len: 13; j_gene: TRBJ2-3; abundance: NA; d_gene: NA; CDR3nt: TGTGCCAGCAGCGTCCTAGGGCCAGATACGCAGTATTTT; CDR3aa: CASSVLGPDTQYF
v_gene: TRBV30; len: 17; j_gene: TRBJ2-5; abundance: once; d_gene: TRBD2; CDR3nt: TGTGCCTGGAGTATTTCTCGGACTAGCGGGGTCGAAGAGACCCAGTACTTC; CDR3aa: CAWSISRTSGVEETQYF
v_gene: TRBV24-1; len: 13; j_gene: TRBJ2-1; abundance: NA; d_gene: NA; CDR3nt: TGTGCCACCAGGGCCGGAGGGAGCAATGAGCAGTTCTTC; CDR3aa: CATRAGGSNEQFF
v_gene: TRBV6-5; len: 13; j_gene: TRBJ1-1; abundance: NA; d_gene: NA; CDR3nt: TGTGCCAGCAGCAGACAGATGAACACTGAAGCTTTCTTT; CDR3aa: CASSRQMNTEAFF
v_gene: TRBV6-5; len: 13; j_gene: TRBJ1-6; abundance: NA; d_gene: NA; CDR3nt: TGTGCCAGCAAAAGGGGAGCAGATTCACCCCTCCACTTT; CDR3aa: CASKRGADSPLHF
v_gene: TRBV2; len: 15; j_gene: TRBJ1-2; abundance: NA; d_gene: TRBD1; CDR3nt: TGTGCCAGCAGTTTGGGCCAGGGGGAGTACTATGGCTACACCTTC; CDR3aa: CASSLGQGEYYGYTF
v_gene: TRBV20-1; len: 11; j_gene: TRBJ1-2; abundance: NA; d_gene: NA; CDR3nt: TGCAGTGCCACGGACGGCTCTGGCTACACCTTC; CDR3aa: CSATDGSGYTF
v_gene: TRBV3-1/TRBV3-2; len: 18; j_gene: TRBJ2-1; abundance: NA; d_gene: TRBD2; CDR3nt: TGTGCCAGCAGCCAAGTTGGGGTAGCGGGGGTCTTTAACAATGAGCAGTTCTTC; CDR3aa: CASSQVGVAGVFNNEQFF
v_gene: TRBV10-3; len: 19; j_gene: TRBJ2-7; abundance: NA; d_gene: NA; CDR3nt: TGTGCCATCAGTGATACCGGGACAAGCAGACACCGCCGCCTGTGGGAGCAGTACTTC; CDR3aa: CAISDTGTSRHRRLWEQYF
v_gene: TRBV11-3; len: 14; j_gene: TRBJ2-7; abundance: few; d_gene: TRBD2; CDR3nt: TGTGCCAGCAGCTTAGGCGGGAGCTCCTACGAGCAGTACTTC; CDR3aa: CASSLGGSSYEQYF
v_gene: TRBV30; len: 13; j_gene: TRBJ1-1; abundance: NA; d_gene: NA; CDR3nt: TGTGCCTGGAGTGTACAAGCAAACACTGAAGCTTTCTTT; CDR3aa: CAWSVQANTEAFF
v_gene: TRBV28; len: 12; j_gene: TRBJ1-1; abundance: NA; d_gene: NA; CDR3nt: TGTGCCAGCAGTACCTCCAATTCCGAAGCTTTCTTT; CDR3aa: CASSTSNSEAFF
v_gene: TRBV6-5; len: 13; j_gene: TRBJ2-3; abundance: NA; d_gene: NA; CDR3nt: TGTGCCAGCAGGCCTGGGGGCACAGATACGCAGTATTTT; CDR3aa: CASRPGGTDTQYF
v_gene: TRBV28; len: 14; j_gene: TRBJ2-7; abundance: NA; d_gene: TRBD2; CDR3nt: TGTGCCAGCAGGGGACTAGCGGGAGGTTACGAGCAGTACTTC; CDR3aa: CASRGLAGGYEQYF
v_gene: TRBV11-2; len: 12; j_gene: TRBJ1-1; abundance: NA; d_gene: NA; CDR3nt: TGTGCCAGCAGCTTCAGGGGCAGTGAAGCTTTCTTT; CDR3aa: CASSFRGSEAFF
v_gene: TRBV9; len: 15; j_gene: TRBJ2-2; abundance: once; d_gene: NA; CDR3nt: TGTGCCAGCAGCGTAGGGCAGGGTAGCACCGGGGAGCTGTTTTTT; CDR3aa: CASSVGQGSTGELFF
v_gene: TRBV29-1; len: 12; j_gene: TRBJ1-1; abundance: NA; d_gene: NA; CDR3nt: TGCAGCGTCAGGGTAGGGGGTCCCGAAGCTTTCTTT; CDR3aa: CSVRVGGPEAFF
v_gene: TRBV29-1; len: 11; j_gene: TRBJ1-1; abundance: NA; d_gene: NA; CDR3nt: TGCAGCGTTGCTCCTGGCACTGAAGCTTTCTTT; CDR3aa: CSVAPGTEAFF
v_gene: TRBV6-2/TRBV6-3; len: 12; j_gene: TRBJ2-3; abundance: NA; d_gene: NA; CDR3nt: TGTGCCAGCAGTCTCAACACAGATACGCAGTATTTT; CDR3aa: CASSLNTDTQYF
v_gene: TRBV5-4; len: 15; j_gene: TRBJ2-3; abundance: NA; d_gene: NA; CDR3nt: TGTGCCAGCAGCTATTCGGGCCTTCTCACAGATACGCAGTATTTT; CDR3aa: CASSYSGLLTDTQYF
v_gene: TRBV19; len: 14; j_gene: TRBJ1-4; abundance: NA; d_gene: NA; CDR3nt: TGTGCCAGTACCACGGACAGACCTAATGAAAAACTGTTTTTT; CDR3aa: CASTTDRPNEKLFF
v_gene: TRBV21-1; len: 14; j_gene: TRBJ1-1; abundance: once; d_gene: NA; CDR3nt: TGTGCCAGCAGTTTCAACAGGGGGAGGACTGAAGCTTTCTTT; CDR3aa: CASSFNRGRTEAFF
v_gene: TRBV6-6; len: 15; j_gene: TRBJ2-5; abundance: NA; d_gene: TRBD1; CDR3nt: TGTGCCAGCAGTTACGCCGACAGGGGGACCGCGACCCAGTACTTC; CDR3aa: CASSYADRGTATQYF
v_gene: TRBV4-1; len: 13; j_gene: TRBJ2-5; abundance: NA; d_gene: NA; CDR3nt: TGCGCCAGCAGCCAAGGCGACTTAGAGACCCAGTACTTC; CDR3aa: CASSQGDLETQYF
v_gene: TRBV12-3/TRBV12-4; len: 13; j_gene: TRBJ1-5; abundance: few; d_gene: TRBD1; CDR3nt: TGTGCCAGCAACCGACAGGGGGATCAGCCCCAGCATTTT; CDR3aa: CASNRQGDQPQHF
v_gene: TRBV30; len: 14; j_gene: TRBJ1-5; abundance: NA; d_gene: TRBD1; CDR3nt: TGTGCCTGGAGTGTGAGGGACAGGAATCAGCCCCAGCATTTT; CDR3aa: CAWSVRDRNQPQHF
v_gene: TRBV21-1; len: 20; j_gene: TRBJ2-2; abundance: NA; d_gene: NA; CDR3nt: TGTGCCAGCAGCTTGGCCCTACCGGGACACTCGATTTTAGTCACCGGGGAGCTGTTTTTT; CDR3aa: CASSLALPGHSILVTGELFF
v_gene: TRBV19; len: 13; j_gene: TRBJ2-7; abundance: NA; d_gene: TRBD1; CDR3nt: TGTGCCAGTAGTATCGGGACAGGGGTCGAGCAGTACTTC; CDR3aa: CASSIGTGVEQYF
v_gene: TRBV20-1; len: 11; j_gene: TRBJ2-3; abundance: NA; d_gene: NA; CDR3nt: TGCAGTGCTCTGACTAGATTAGCGCAGTATTTT; CDR3aa: CSALTRLAQYF
v_gene: TRBV5-4; len: 12; j_gene: TRBJ1-2; abundance: NA; d_gene: NA; CDR3nt: TGTGCCAGCAGCTTGGACAGTCGTGGCTACACCTTC; CDR3aa: CASSLDSRGYTF
v_gene: TRBV3-1/TRBV3-2; len: 14; j_gene: TRBJ1-1; abundance: NA; d_gene: TRBD1; CDR3nt: TGTGCCAGCAGCCTACCCGGGACAGGGACTGAAGCTTTCTTT; CDR3aa: CASSLPGTGTEAFF
v_gene: TRBV14; len: 16; j_gene: TRBJ2-3; abundance: few; d_gene: NA; CDR3nt: TGTGCCAGCAGCCAAGGTGCAGGGCAAGGCACAGATACGCAGTATTTT; CDR3aa: CASSQGAGQGTDTQYF
v_gene: TRBV2; len: 14; j_gene: TRBJ1-1; abundance: NA; d_gene: TRBD1; CDR3nt: TGTGCCAGCAGAGAGGACAGGGCAGCGGGTGAAGCTTTCTTT; CDR3aa: CASREDRAAGEAFF
v_gene: TRBV7-9; len: 13; j_gene: TRBJ2-7; abundance: NA; d_gene: TRBD1; CDR3nt: TGTGCCAGCAGCTTCGGGACAGACTACGAGCAGTACTTC; CDR3aa: CASSFGTDYEQYF
v_gene: TRBV27; len: 11; j_gene: TRBJ1-1; abundance: NA; d_gene: NA; CDR3nt: TGTGCCAGCAGTTTACAGGGAAAAGCTTTCTTT; CDR3aa: CASSLQGKAFF
v_gene: TRBV6-5; len: 14; j_gene: TRBJ1-1; abundance: NA; d_gene: NA; CDR3nt: TGTGCCAGCAGTCCACAGGGAGGCGGCACTGAAGCTTTCTTT; CDR3aa: CASSPQGGGTEAFF
v_gene: TRBV6-5; len: 11; j_gene: TRBJ1-1; abundance: NA; d_gene: NA; CDR3nt: TGTGCCAGCAGCGGGGGCCCTGAAGCTTTCTTT; CDR3aa: CASSGGPEAFF